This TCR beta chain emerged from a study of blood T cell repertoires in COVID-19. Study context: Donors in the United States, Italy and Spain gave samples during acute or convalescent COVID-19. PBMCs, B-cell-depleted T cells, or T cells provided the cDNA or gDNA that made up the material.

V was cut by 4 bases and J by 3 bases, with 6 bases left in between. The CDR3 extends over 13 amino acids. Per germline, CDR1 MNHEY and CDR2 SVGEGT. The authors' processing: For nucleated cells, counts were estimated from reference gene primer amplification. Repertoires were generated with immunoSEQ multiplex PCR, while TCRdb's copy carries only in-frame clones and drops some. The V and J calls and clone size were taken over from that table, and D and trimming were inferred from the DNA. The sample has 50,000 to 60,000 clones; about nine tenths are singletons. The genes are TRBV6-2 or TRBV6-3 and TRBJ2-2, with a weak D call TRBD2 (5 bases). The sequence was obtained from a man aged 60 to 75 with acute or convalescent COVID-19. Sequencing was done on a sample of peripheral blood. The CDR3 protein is CASSWRDTGELFF. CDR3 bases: TGTGCCAGCAGTTGGCGGGACACCGGGGAGCTGTTTTTT.